This TCR beta chain was documented in a study of shared clonotypes between healthy human individuals. Naive CD8 cells were CD45RO-negative, positively selected for CCR7, excluding terminally differentiated effector memory CD45RA+ cells. Germline V gives CDR1 MNHNY, CDR2 SVGAGI (reference sequence). V lost 1 base and J 3 bases, leaving 2 bases between the germline ends. This CDR3 is built from 12 residues. Source study methods: Junction-only immunoSEQ sequences carried no quality scores, so filtering differed. TCRdb keeps only in-frame clones here, not all; method: immunoSEQ multiplex PCR. The DNA was the basis for D and trimming; V, J and clone size are from that table. Among 2 million or so clones, approximately 95% were seen once, and the ten largest hold 0.85% to 1.3%. This clone was recorded only once.

This TCR was recovered from a man younger than 35 in good health. The gene calls are TRBV6-6 and TRBJ2-3; D gene uncertain. Input material: naive CD8+ T cells sorted from blood. The CDR3 sequence is CASSYWTDTQYF. CDR3 bases: TGTGCCAGCAGTTACTGGACAGATACGCAGTATTTT.